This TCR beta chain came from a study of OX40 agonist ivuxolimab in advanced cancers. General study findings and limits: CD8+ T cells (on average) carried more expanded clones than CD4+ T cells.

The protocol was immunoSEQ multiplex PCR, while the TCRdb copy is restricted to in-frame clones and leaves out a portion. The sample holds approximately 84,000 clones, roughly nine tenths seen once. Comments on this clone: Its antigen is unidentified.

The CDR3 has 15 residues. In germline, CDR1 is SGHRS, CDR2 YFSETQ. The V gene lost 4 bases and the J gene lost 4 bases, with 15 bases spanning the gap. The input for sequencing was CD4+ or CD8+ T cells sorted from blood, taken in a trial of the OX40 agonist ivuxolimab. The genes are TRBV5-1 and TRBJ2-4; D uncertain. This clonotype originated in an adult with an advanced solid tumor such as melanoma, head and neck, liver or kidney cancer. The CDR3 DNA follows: TGCGCCAGCAGCCTAGTGCCCGAACTAAAAAACATTCAGTACTTC. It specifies CASSLVPELKNIQYF.